The next 20 T cell receptor beta chains were all read from a single sample in a study of blood T cell repertoires in COVID-19. The data were produced by immunoSEQ multiplex PCR, yet TCRdb's version contains in-frame clones alone and is incomplete. The sample has some 180,000 clones, 84% seen once. The sample comprised peripheral blood. The receptor set was obtained from a woman aged 80 or over with COVID-19, enrolled during active disease.

The rearrangement links TRBV9 to TRBJ2-2, with 8 bases fitting TRBD2. The CDR3 runs 20 residues. In germline, CDR1 is SGDLS, CDR2 YYNGEE. After removal of 0 bases from V and 6 bases from J, the junction contained 19 bases not matched to a gene. The CDR3 DNA follows: TGTGCCAGCAGCGTAGGGGCGCCGGGAGGGATCCTAAATAACGCCGGGGAGCTGTTTTTT. This codes for CASSVGAPGGILNNAGELFF.

V and J are TRBV4-3 and TRBJ2-7; possible D gene TRBD2, 5 bases. Germline V gene sequence: CDR1 LGHNA, CDR2 YSLEER. Trimming pared 4 bases from V and 4 bases from J, leaving 11 bases between. The CDR3 loop spans 13 amino acids. CDR3 amino acids: CASSPGSLYEQYF. The CDR3 nucleotides read TGCGCCAGCAGCCCGGGGAGTTTATACGAGCAGTACTTC.

The chain carries TRBV18 and TRBJ1-5, with 8 nucleotides matching TRBD1. Germline loops: CDR1 KGHSH, CDR2 LQKENI. The CDR3 length is 13 residues. V trimming: 3 bases; J trimming: 7 bases; junction bases outside the gene matches: 2. The CDR3 DNA is TGTGCCAGCTCACCGGACAGGGTCCAGCCCCAGCATTTT. This sequence encodes CASSPDRVQPQHF. The full variable domain, in which reference TRBV18 and TRBJ1-5 provide the parts outside the CDR3, is NAGVMQNPRHLVRRRGQEARLRCSPMKGHSHVYWYRQLPEEGLKFMVYLQKENIIDESGMPKERFSAEFPKEGPSILRIQQVVRGDSAAYFCASSPDRVQPQHFGDGTRLSIL.

The V call is TRBV10-3, the J call TRBJ1-6; 10 bases align to TRBD1. This CDR3 comprises 14 residues. CDR1 ENHRY and CDR2 SYGVKD come from the germline V gene. V was clipped by 6 bases and J by 9 bases; unmatched bases: 5. Written as DNA, the CDR3 is TGTGCCATCAGCAAGGGACAGGGGAGTTCACCCCTCCACTTT. Protein: CAISKGQGSSPLHF.

The rearrangement links TRBV5-1 to TRBJ1-6, with a tentative D call TRBD1 (5 bases). The germline gives CDR1 SGHRS, CDR2 YFSETQ. The CDR3 is 15 residues long. Between the trimmed V and J ends, which lost 4 bases and 2 bases, there was a span of 10 bases. CDR3 in DNA: TGCGCCAGCAGCCCGGGGGACCCCTATAATTCACCCCTCCACTTT. Its translation is CASSPGDPYNSPLHF.

The gene calls are TRBV18 and TRBJ2-7; tentatively, D is TRBD1 (5 bases). Trimming took 0 bases from V and 5 from J, leaving 14 bases between them. The CDR3 covers 15 residues. The germline gives CDR1 KGHSH, CDR2 LQKENI. The CDR3 bases are TGTGCCAGCTCACCACCGTATCAGGGTGTTAACGAGCAGTACTTC. Translation: CASSPPYQGVNEQYF.

The chain joins TRBV7-3 to TRBJ2-2, with 7 bases matching TRBD1. The V and J ends lost 5 bases and 5 bases, in that order; junction bases with no gene match: 5. This CDR3 comprises 14 residues. Germline-derived CDR1 and CDR2 are SGHTA and FQGTGA. The CDR3 DNA reads TGTGCCAGCAGCCCACAGACAGGGACCGGGGAGCTGTTTTTT. It yields the protein CASSPQTGTGELFF.

The chain's CDR3 is CASRVGTSGAGELFF. CDR3 DNA: TGTGCCAGCAGGGTAGGGACTTCCGGGGCCGGGGAGCTGTTTTTT. The chain recombines TRBV7-3 with TRBJ2-2; D might be TRBD2 (6 bases). Between the trimmed V and J ends, which lost 6 bases and 6 bases, there was a span of 17 bases. The CDR3 is 15 amino acids. Germline V gene lookup returns CDR1 SGHTA and CDR2 FQGTGA.

This clone has more than one count but fewer than ten. The rearrangement links TRBV27 to TRBJ2-1, with 14 bases identical to TRBD2. The length of the CDR3 is 20 residues. Germline V gives CDR1 MNHEY, CDR2 SMNVEV (reference sequence). V gave up 6 bases and J gave up 4 bases; unmatched junction bases: 17. CDR3 coding DNA: TGTGCCAGCAGCAAAAACCCGGGACAGAGACTAGCGGGAGGGTACAATGAGCAGTTCTTC. Protein product: CASSKNPGQRLAGGYNEQFF.

The V call is TRBV30, the J call TRBJ2-7; the D is unclear. Germline V gene data show CDR1 as GTSNPN and CDR2 as SVGIG (reference sequence). The V gene lost 0 bases and the J gene lost 2 bases, with 8 bases spanning the gap. The CDR3 covers 13 residues. The CDR3 DNA follows: TGTGCCTGGAGTGTAATCCGAGCCTACGAGCAGTACTTC. This translates into CAWSVIRAYEQYF.

The CDR3 DNA follows: TGTGCCAGCAGGGCTAGCGGGGCCGGGGACCTAGAGACCCAGTACTTC. Protein sequence: CASRASGAGDLETQYF. V gene TRBV9 combines with J gene TRBJ2-5; TRBD2 agrees at 9 bases. V trimming: 5 bases; J trimming: 4 bases; junction bases outside the gene matches: 12. This CDR3 contains 16 residues. In germline, CDR1 is SGDLS, CDR2 YYNGEE.

The rearrangement links TRBV30 to TRBJ1-4, with no clear D. The CDR3 is 15 residues long. The V end was cut by 2 bases, the J end by 0 bases, with 10 bases between. Germline V gene data show CDR1 as GTSNPN and CDR2 as SVGIG (reference sequence). The CDR3 protein is CAWSLPLSTNEKLFF. The CDR3 region has the DNA TGTGCCTGGAGTCTTCCCTTATCAACTAATGAAAAACTGTTTTTT.

The CDR3 nucleotides read TGTGCCAGCAGCCAAGGGGGCAGGGGGTCTGGAAACACCATATATTTT. Protein product: CASSQGGRGSGNTIYF. This sequence joins TRBV4-2 and TRBJ1-3; TRBD1 agrees at 7 bases. Per the germline V gene, CDR1 is LGHNA and CDR2 is YNFKEQ. Losses at the gene ends were 1 base for V and 1 base for J; bases not matched to a gene: 4. This CDR3 has 16 amino acids.

This sequence joins TRBV4-1 and TRBJ1-1, with a possible D match to TRBD1 (5 bases). Trimming took 0 bases from V and 11 from J, leaving 13 bases between them. CDR3 size: 13 residues. Germline CDR1 and CDR2: MGHRA and YSYEKL. CDR3 protein: CASSQEGWGQAFF. CDR3 nucleotide sequence: TGCGCCAGCAGCCAAGAGGGTTGGGGCCAGGCTTTCTTT.

This chain joins TRBV5-4 and TRBJ1-1, with 9 bases fitting TRBD1. The V and J ends lost 0 bases and 8 bases, in that order; junction bases with no gene match: 8. This CDR3 has 15 amino acids. Per the germline V gene, CDR1 is SGHNT and CDR2 is YYREEE (reference sequence). CDR3 residues: CASSLGAQGAGEAFF. The CDR3 DNA sequence: TGTGCCAGCAGCTTGGGGGCACAGGGGGCCGGGGAAGCTTTCTTT.

The rearrangement uses TRBV19 and TRBJ1-5; 8 bases map to TRBD1. The CDR3 runs to 16 residues. Germline V lookup: CDR1 LNHDA, CDR2 SQIVND (reference sequence). Losses at the gene ends were 6 bases for V and 2 bases for J; bases not matched to a gene: 9. The CDR3: CASRVSDRGGNQPQHF. The CDR3 coding sequence is TGTGCCAGTAGAGTTTCCGACAGGGGTGGCAATCAGCCCCAGCATTTT.

This chain joins TRBV27 and TRBJ1-4; 9 nucleotides align to TRBD1. V lost 8 bases, J lost 8 bases, and 9 bases stayed unmatched. CDR1 is MNHEY, CDR2 SMNVEV, per germline (reference sequence). This CDR3 comprises 14 residues. CDR3 sequence (DNA): TGTGCCAGCGCGGGACAGGGATATTGGGAAAAACTGTTTTTT. Its translation: CASAGQGYWEKLFF.

The rearrangement links TRBV29-1 to TRBJ2-1; D is perhaps TRBD2 (6 bases). The CDR3 consists of 13 residues. Between the trimmed V and J ends, which lost 5 bases and 6 bases, there was a span of 14 bases. Germline V gene data show CDR1 as SQVTM and CDR2 as ANQGSEA. The CDR3 nucleotides read TGCAGCGTTTCGCAGGGACTGCCCAATGAGCAGTTCTTC. Its protein is CSVSQGLPNEQFF.

V gene TRBV28 combines with J gene TRBJ2-2; the match to TRBD2 covers 7 bases. Germline lookup yields CDR1 MDHEN and CDR2 SYDVKM. The J segment lost 1 base and the V segment lost 11 bases, leaving 10 bases of the junction unmatched. The CDR3 sequence is 15 residues long. DNA of the CDR3: TGTGCCGCTCAGGAAGGCGGGAGGAACACCGGGGAGCTGTTTTTT. Translating it yields CAAQEGGRNTGELFF.

The chain is built from TRBV7-2 and TRBJ1-5, with TRBD1 identical over 8 bases. The CDR3 runs to 16 residues. Per the germline V gene, CDR1 is SGHTA and CDR2 is FQGNSA. V was pared by 5 bases and J by 2 bases, with 8 bases of the junction left unmatched. CDR3 nucleotides: TGTGCCAGCAGCCTTTCCGGGACAGGTGGCAATCAGCCCCAGCATTTT. Encoded protein: CASSLSGTGGNQPQHF.